This TCR beta chain emerged from a study of patients and donors after allogeneic stem cell transplantation. TCRdb re-called the RT-PCR reads through MiXCR, storing one row per CDR3 protein. The sample carries 400,000 to 450,000 distinct CDR3 sequences, roughly 16% recorded once. This CDR3 is built from 15 residues. Germline CDR1 and CDR2: SQVTM and ANQGSEA. Trimming removed 7 bases from V and 5 bases from J; junction bases left unmatched: 14. The J gene is TRBJ2-5, the V gene TRBV29-1; the match to TRBD2 covers 9 bases. The sample was blood, either unsorted or a sorted T cell fraction (not recorded which). This receptor was obtained from a human donor who was either an allogeneic HSCT recipient or a stem cell or donor lymphocyte infusion donor (not recorded which). It is not recorded whose cells these are; they may come from a transplant donor. CDR3 sequence (DNA): TGCAGCGGCAACTCCGGGACTAGCAGGGGGGAGACCCAGTACTTC. It encodes CSGNSGTSRGETQYF.